The T cell receptor beta chain under discussion was sequenced for a study of T cell responses to AZD1222 COVID-19 vaccine. Study-level findings and limits: With two AZD1222 doses given, Spike-specific TCR breadth and depth both rose.

Produced via immunoSEQ multiplex PCR; TCRdb's table is partial and in-frame only. The sample carries 140,000 to 150,000 clones, roughly 92% recorded once. Comment on this clone: Its antigen is currently unknown.

The specimen was peripheral blood, collected on day 0 of AZD1222 vaccination. The sequence derives from an adult in good health.

The DNA of the CDR3 is TGTGCCAGCAGTTTATCTACGTGGCGGGATCAGCCCCAGCATTTT. Translated: CASSLSTWRDQPQHF. The gene calls are TRBV28 and TRBJ1-5, with D hard to call. This CDR3 is 15 amino acids long. V was pared by 1 base and J by 5 bases, with 12 bases between. CDR1 and CDR2 from the germline V gene are MDHEN and SYDVKM.